Listed here are 9 T cell receptor beta chains from one sample, sequenced in a study of cytomegalovirus exposure and HLA in healthy donors. PCR involved 60 Vbeta and 13 Jbeta primers. TCRdb keeps only in-frame clones here, not all; method: immunoSEQ multiplex PCR. In the table there are approximately 110,000 clones, roughly 69% of which are singletons. The sequenced sample consisted of PBMCs. Receptors were obtained from a man aged 30-40 years in good health and CMV-seropositive.

The chain joins TRBV7-6 to TRBJ2-7, with D maybe TRBD1 (6 bases). V was pared by 5 bases and J by 3 bases, with 14 bases between. Germline CDR1 SGHVS, CDR2 FNYEAQ. This CDR3 has 14 amino acids. For the CDR3, the DNA is TGTGCCAGCAGCCTTACAGGGCAAAGCTACGAGCAGTACTTC. It specifies CASSLTGQSYEQYF.

J is TRBJ2-3 and V is TRBV2; the D gene is possibly TRBD2 (6 bases). The CDR3 consists of 14 residues. Trimming took 8 bases from V and 4 from J, leaving 16 bases between them. CDR1 and CDR2 from the germline V gene are SNHLY and FYNNEI. The CDR3 protein is CASPTGLSADTQYF. The CDR3 DNA reads TGTGCCAGCCCCACGGGACTTAGTGCAGATACGCAGTATTTT. Filled out from reference TRBV2 and TRBJ2-3, the complete variable domain reads EPEVTQTPSHQVTQMGQEVILRCVPISNHLYFYWYRQILGQKVEFLVSFYNNEISEKSEIFDDQFSVERPDGSNFTLKIRSTKLEDSAMYFCASPTGLSADTQYFGPGTRLTVL.

The rearrangement links TRBV15 to TRBJ2-1; 7 bases map to TRBD1. The ends lost 8 bases at V and 3 bases at J; junction bases unmatched: 4. This CDR3 has 13 amino acids. Germline V gene data show CDR1 as LNHNV and CDR2 as YYDKDF (reference sequence). The CDR3 spells CATRDRDYNEQFF. In nucleotides, the CDR3 is TGTGCCACCCGTGACAGGGACTACAATGAGCAGTTCTTC.

This clone showed up just once. V and J are TRBV7-8 and TRBJ2-7; 7 bases line up with TRBD2. CDR3 length: 15 residues. Germline-derived CDR1 and CDR2 are SGHVS and FQNEAQ. V lost 1 base to trimming and J lost 2 bases; unmatched junction nucleotides: 5. CDR3 sequence reads: CASSLDGGETYEQYF. In nucleotides, the CDR3 is TGTGCCAGCAGCTTAGATGGGGGGGAGACCTACGAGCAGTACTTC.

This clone turned up a few times. V gene TRBV4-2 combines with J gene TRBJ1-2; a possible D gene is TRBD1 (6 bases). V lost 1 base to trimming and J lost 7 bases, with 13 bases between them. The length of the CDR3 is 14 residues. CDR1 is LGHNA, CDR2 YNFKEQ, per germline. The CDR3 loop is CASSQVSAGVGYTF. The CDR3 DNA reads TGTGCCAGCAGCCAAGTCTCGGCAGGGGTTGGCTACACCTTC.

The chain uses TRBV6-4 and TRBJ1-4, with D perhaps matching TRBD1 (5 bases). V was cut by 2 bases and J by 5 bases, with 12 bases left in between. Germline lookup yields CDR1 MRHNA and CDR2 SNTAGT. The CDR3 contains 15 residues. CDR3 sequence (DNA): TGTGCCAGCAGTGACGAGCAGGGCCAAAATGAAAAACTGTTTTTT. Residues: CASSDEQGQNEKLFF.

This clone was found many times. The chain is built from TRBV5-1 and TRBJ1-3; D is perhaps TRBD1 (5 bases). V was cut by 3 bases and J by 0 bases, with 13 bases left in between. Germline CDR1 is SGHRS and CDR2 is YFSETQ. The CDR3 covers 16 residues. The CDR3 DNA follows: TGCGCCAGCAGCTGGGAGGGACCGTACTCTGGAAACACCATATATTTT. Translation gives CASSWEGPYSGNTIYF.

The rearrangement joins TRBV30 to TRBJ1-6; no firm D call. This CDR3 has 17 residues. In germline, CDR1 is GTSNPN, CDR2 SVGIG (reference sequence). Trimming removed 1 base at V and 0 bases at J, with 13 bases between. CDR3 sequence: CAWSDPVGSSYNSPLHF. As DNA, the CDR3 is TGTGCCTGGAGTGACCCCGTAGGGAGCTCCTATAATTCACCCCTCCACTTT.

V and J are TRBV5-1 and TRBJ2-1; 11 bases are shared with TRBD2. Germline loops: CDR1 SGHRS, CDR2 YFSETQ. CDR3 length: 15 amino acids. V lost 3 bases and J lost 5; bases outside the gene matches: 4. CDR3 bases: TGCGCCAGCAGCTGGGGACTAGCGGACAACAATGAGCAGTTCTTC. Protein sequence: CASSWGLADNNEQFF.